The 23 T cell receptor beta chains reported below all come from one sample, sequenced in a study of regulatory T cells in long-lasting Graves disease. According to the study, TCR beta libraries were built with iRepertoire HTBI primers and CDR3-region Arm-PCR. One entry per CDR3 protein, called by TCRdb with MiXCR from the multiplex PCR reads. The sample yields about 370,000 distinct CDR3 sequences, 15% to 19% seen once. Time point reported: newly diagnosed GD, antithyroid drugs for less than 3 months. PBMC-derived RNA was used for the TCR library. Sequenced here: peripheral blood mononuclear cells (PBMCs), sampled at new diagnosis, from a patient treated with antithyroid drugs. These receptors all stem from a female donor with Graves disease.

The chain has TRBV27 and TRBJ1-6; D not certain. The V end lost 3 bases, the J end lost 6 bases, and 12 bases lay between the germline ends. The CDR3 runs 15 residues. Germline V lookup: CDR1 MNHEY, CDR2 SMNVEV (reference sequence). DNA of the CDR3: TGTGCCAGCAGTTTTGGCGGAGGACGTAATTCACCCCTCCACTTT. Amino acids: CASSFGGGRNSPLHF.

This clonotype was recorded at least ten times. V usage is TRBV12-5 and J usage is TRBJ2-7; D not certain. CDR3 length equals 13 residues. Between the trimmed V and J ends, which lost 5 bases and 6 bases, there was a span of 14 bases. Germline V gene lookup returns CDR1 LGHNT and CDR2 FRNRAP. CDR3 sequence: CASGPAGSFEQYF. The CDR3, as DNA: TGTGCTAGTGGTCCTGCCGGATCTTTCGAGCAGTACTTC.

This clonotype occurred many times. This chain uses TRBV5-1 with TRBJ2-6; D not resolved. This CDR3 region has 15 residues. CDR1 and CDR2 from the germline V gene are SGHRS and YFSETQ. V was shortened by 4 bases and J by 1 base, with 9 bases between the two germline ends. The CDR3 is CASSVDGSGANVLTF. For the CDR3, the DNA is TGCGCCAGCAGCGTAGACGGATCTGGGGCCAACGTCCTGACTTTC. The whole variable domain, remainder taken from reference TRBV5-1 and TRBJ2-6, is KAGVTQTPRYLIKTRGQQVTLSCSPISGHRSVSWYQQTPGQGLQFLFEYFSETQRNKGNFPGRFSGRQFSNSRSEMNVSTLELGDSALYLCASSVDGSGANVLTFGAGSRLTVL.

This clonotype came up a few times. CDR3 region: CASSLLAEAFF. The CDR3 nucleotides are TGTGCCAGCAGCCTACTCGCTGAAGCTTTCTTT. The rearrangement joins TRBV28 to TRBJ1-1; D remains ambiguous. CDR1 is MDHEN, CDR2 SYDVKM, per germline. This CDR3 has 11 amino acids. V was shortened by 6 bases and J by 6 bases, with 8 bases between the two germline ends.

In this sample, this clonotype turned up a few times. This chain connects TRBV19 to TRBJ2-5; D might be TRBD1 (5 bases). The CDR3 has 15 amino acids. Between the trimmed V and J ends, which lost 2 bases and 4 bases, there was a span of 14 bases. Germline CDR1 is LNHDA and CDR2 is SQIVND (reference sequence). Here the CDR3 reads CASSIRGRVVETQYF. Here the CDR3 DNA reads TGTGCCAGTAGTATAAGGGGCAGGGTGGTAGAGACCCAGTACTTC.

This clonotype was detected ten times or more. The rearrangement links TRBV18 to TRBJ1-2, with D tentatively TRBD1 (5 bases). This CDR3 has 13 amino acids. The germline V and J ends were trimmed by 5 bases and 8 bases, with 15 bases remaining between them. CDR1 KGHSH and CDR2 LQKENI come from the germline V gene. CDR3 in DNA: TGTGCCAGCTCAGACCAGGGACTGCCCGGCTACACCTTC. This codes for CASSDQGLPGYTF.

Concerning this clonotype itself: This may stem from a read error, because a much larger clone lies one nucleotide away. The conserved phenylalanine or tryptophan normally closing the CDR3 is absent here, so this likely arose from a read error. The DNA is omitted, as the CDR3 cannot be located on it reliably, and the CDR3 follows TCRdb's listing. The chain links TRBV18 to TRBJ2-1; no check of the table's D call, TRBD1, against the DNA was made. The CDR3 is made up of 12 amino acids, end residues included. Germline V gene lookup returns CDR1 KGHSH and CDR2 LQKENI. CDR3 sequence reads: CASSRGRDTSLL.

This clonotype occurred many times. The chain joins TRBV7-9 to TRBJ2-3, with 9 bases lining up with TRBD1. The junction had 7 bases not matched to a gene; V was cut back by 4 bases and J by 5 bases. Germline CDR1 and CDR2: SEHNR and FQNEAQ (reference sequence). The CDR3 loop spans 15 amino acids. This chain's CDR3 is CASSSTGGKGDTQYF. The CDR3 bases are TGTGCCAGCAGCTCCACAGGGGGCAAGGGAGATACGCAGTATTTT. Full variable domain (outside the CDR3, taken from reference TRBV7-9 and TRBJ2-3): DTGVSQNPRHKITKRGQNVTFRCDPISEHNRLYWYRQTLGQGPEFLTYFQNEAQLEKSRLLSDRFSAERPKGSFSTLEIQRTEQGDSAMYLCASSSTGGKGDTQYFGPGTRLTVL.

With respect to this clonotype: A single base separates this from a much larger clone, so it may be a read error. The rearrangement uses TRBV11-2 and TRBJ2-5; D unresolved. The germline V and J ends were trimmed by 2 bases and 5 bases, with 9 bases remaining between them. The CDR3 is 13 residues long. CDR1 is SGHAT, CDR2 FQNNGV, per germline. In DNA form, the CDR3 reads TGTGCCAGCAGCTTAAGCGACTGGGAGACCCAGTACTTC. It codes for CASSLSDWETQYF.

This clonotype appeared many times. DNA of the CDR3: TGTGCCAGCAGTGCCGCAGGGGCCAATCAGCCCCAGCATTTT. It yields the protein CASSAAGANQPQHF. V gene TRBV6-1 combines with J gene TRBJ1-5, with a weak D call TRBD1 (6 bases). V was shortened by 4 bases and J by 3 bases, with 10 bases between the two germline ends. CDR1 MNHNS and CDR2 SASEGT come from the germline V gene. The CDR3 sequence is 14 residues long.

This clonotype was counted many times. The V gene is TRBV12-3 or TRBV12-4, the J gene TRBJ2-3; 10 bases map to TRBD1. The CDR3 has 14 amino acids. V trimming: 6 bases; J trimming: 8 bases; junction bases outside the gene matches: 8. This CDR3 reads CASRFGTGDRTQYF. DNA of the CDR3: TGTGCCAGCAGATTCGGGACAGGGGATCGTACGCAGTATTTT.

In its sample, this clonotype was seen many times. The genes are TRBV9 and TRBJ1-6, with D perhaps matching TRBD1 (6 bases). The CDR3 sequence is 15 residues long. V dropped 0 bases and J dropped 7 bases, with 11 bases sitting between them. Germline V lookup: CDR1 SGDLS, CDR2 YYNGEE. Written as DNA, the CDR3 is TGTGCCAGCAGCGTAGAAGGACAGAGCAATTCACCCCTCCACTTT. It specifies CASSVEGQSNSPLHF.

As concerns this clonotype: Its ends do not fully match the called genes, so a read error is possible. V usage is TRBV12-3 or TRBV12-4 and J usage is TRBJ1-6; D is undetermined. The CDR3 is 13 residues long. Written as DNA, the CDR3 is TGTGCCAGCAGACCCCTGGAGGGTTCACCCATCCACTTT. As protein: CASRPLEGSPIHF.

Ten or more counts support this clonotype. V gene TRBV6-2 or TRBV6-3 combines with J gene TRBJ2-3; D possibly matches TRBD1 or TRBD2 (5 bases each). Trimming cost V 4 bases and J 0 bases, with 14 bases left between them. This CDR3 region has 16 residues. Germline-derived CDR1 and CDR2 are MNHEY and SVGEGT. Here the CDR3 DNA reads TGTGCCAGCAGTTCCCCGGGACGGTCTAGCACAGATACGCAGTATTTT. Translation gives CASSSPGRSSTDTQYF.

A remark on this clonotype: This may stem from a read error, because a much larger clone lies one nucleotide away. CDR3 sequence reads: CATSDHSYEQFF. CDR3 DNA: TGTGCCACTAGTGACCACTCCTACGAGCAGTTCTTC. The chain recombines TRBV15 with TRBJ2-1; D is unclear. The V end lost 9 bases, the J end lost 10 bases, and 16 bases lay between the germline ends. Germline V gene data show CDR1 as LNHNV and CDR2 as YYDKDF (reference sequence). This CDR3 has 12 amino acids.

The table lists this clonotype with many counts. The chain has TRBV7-9 and TRBJ1-2; weak D call: TRBD1 (5 bases). CDR1 is SEHNR and CDR2 is FQNEAQ in the germline V gene (reference sequence). The CDR3 loop spans 13 amino acids. The V end lost 5 bases, the J end lost 8 bases, and 15 bases lay between the germline ends. The CDR3 reads CASSQEAGDGYTF. The DNA for the CDR3 is TGTGCCAGCAGCCAAGAGGCCGGGGACGGCTACACCTTC.

There are a few counts of this clonotype. The chain combines TRBV5-8 with TRBJ1-5; 10 bases fit TRBD1. The CDR3 is 15 amino acids. With V trimmed by 4 bases and J by 4 bases, 5 bases remained unmatched. Germline loops: CDR1 SGHTS, CDR2 YDEGEE. The CDR3 region is CASSPWTGGNQPQHF. CDR3 nucleotide sequence: TGTGCCAGCAGCCCTTGGACAGGGGGTAATCAGCCCCAGCATTTT. Full variable domain (outside the CDR3, taken from reference TRBV5-8 and TRBJ1-5): EAGVTQSPTHLIKTRGQQATLRCSPISGHTSVYWYQQALGLGLQFLLWYDEGEERNRGNFPPRFSGRQFPNYSSELNVNALELEDSALYLCASSPWTGGNQPQHFGDGTRLSIL.

This clonotype was counted only a few times. The chain has TRBV12-3 or TRBV12-4 and TRBJ1-1; possibly TRBD1 for D (6 bases). The V end lost 8 bases, the J end lost 3 bases, and 19 bases lay between the germline ends. The CDR3 is 15 residues long. The chain's CDR3 is CASGPPYREDTEAFF. The CDR3 coding sequence is TGTGCCAGCGGACCTCCTTACAGGGAGGACACTGAAGCTTTCTTT.

The table lists this clonotype with a few counts. V and J are TRBV5-5 and TRBJ1-1; D possibly corresponds to TRBD1 (6 bases). The V gene lost 2 bases and the J gene lost 2 bases, with 13 bases spanning the gap. The CDR3 is made up of 15 amino acids. Germline V lookup: CDR1 SGHKS, CDR2 YYEKEE (reference sequence). The CDR3 sequence is CASSFMIRGNTEAFF. CDR3 DNA sequence: TGTGCCAGCAGCTTTATGATCAGGGGTAACACTGAAGCTTTCTTT.

The sample holds a few counts of this clonotype. This chain connects TRBV25-1 to TRBJ2-7; the D gene is possibly TRBD2 (7 bases). The CDR3 spans 14 residues. Deletions cut 5 bases from V and 4 bases from J, with 15 bases between. Germline CDR1 and CDR2: MGHDK and SYGVNS. CDR3 in amino acids: CASSPGGMIYEQYF. CDR3 DNA sequence: TGTGCCAGCAGTCCGGGGGGCATGATTTACGAGCAGTACTTC.

This clonotype occurred many times. This chain links TRBV4-1 with TRBJ2-4; D remains ambiguous. Trimming removed 4 bases from V and 1 base from J, with 8 bases in between. The CDR3 spans 14 residues. Germline lookup yields CDR1 MGHRA and CDR2 YSYEKL. Here the CDR3 DNA reads TGCGCCAGCAGCCCAGGCCCGGCCAAAAACATTCAGTACTTC. Amino acid sequence: CASSPGPAKNIQYF.

This clonotype was seen many times. The chain employs TRBV20-1 and TRBJ1-1, with 8 bases fitting TRBD1. With V trimmed by 1 base and J by 1 base, 8 bases remained unmatched. Germline V gene sequence: CDR1 DFQATT, CDR2 SNEGSKA (reference sequence). The CDR3 totals 16 residues. The CDR3 loop reads CSARGEGTGPNTEAFF. DNA of the CDR3: TGCAGTGCTAGAGGTGAAGGGACAGGACCGAACACTGAAGCTTTCTTT.

This sequence joins TRBV29-1 and TRBJ2-6; maybe TRBD2 (6 bases). This CDR3 is built from 12 residues. The V gene lost 4 bases and the J gene lost 11 bases, with 12 bases spanning the gap. Per the germline V gene, CDR1 is SQVTM and CDR2 is ANQGSEA. This chain's CDR3 is CSVGQGGDVLTF. The CDR3 bases are TGCAGCGTTGGGCAGGGAGGCGACGTCCTGACTTTC.